Following are 25 T cell receptor beta chains from one sample sequenced in a study of cytomegalovirus exposure and HLA in healthy donors. Use of 60 Vbeta and 13 Jbeta primers characterized the PCR. Sequencing used immunoSEQ multiplex PCR; TCRdb keeps in-frame clones, though not all of them. This sample has just over 95,000 clones, with under 85% found just once. The material sequenced was PBMCs. Receptors originate from a woman in her forties in good health and CMV-seropositive.

The genes are TRBV28 and TRBJ2-1; TRBD2 matches at 8 bases. This CDR3 has 13 residues. The germline V gene has CDR1 MDHEN and CDR2 SYDVKM. J lost 14 bases, V lost 7 bases, and 13 bases had no gene match. CDR3 nucleotides: TGTGCCAGCATAGGACTAGCCGCGGGCGGCAAGTTCTTC. Its protein product is CASIGLAAGGKFF.

V usage is TRBV6-1 and J usage is TRBJ2-5; possible D gene TRBD1, 6 bases. Trimming stripped 5 bases from V and 1 base from J, with 14 bases between. The CDR3 extends over 15 amino acids. In germline, CDR1 is MNHNS, CDR2 SASEGT. The DNA for the CDR3 is TGTGCCAGCAGTAAACCACAGGGCCCCCAAGAGACCCAGTACTTC. Residues: CASSKPQGPQETQYF.

As for this clone: Other DNA sequences from this sample encode an identical CDR3 as well. The genes are TRBV5-1 and TRBJ1-3; D unresolved. Trimming took off 0 bases at V and 0 bases at J, with 4 bases between the two ends. CDR1 is SGHRS and CDR2 is YFSETQ in the germline V gene. CDR3 length equals 14 residues. This CDR3 is CASSLGSSGNTIYF. The DNA of the CDR3 is TGCGCCAGCAGCTTGGGCAGCTCTGGAAACACCATATATTTT.

V usage is TRBV5-5 and J usage is TRBJ2-5; TRBD1 is a possible D gene (5 bases). The germline gives CDR1 SGHKS, CDR2 YYEKEE (reference sequence). The CDR3 has 16 amino acids. V gave up 0 bases and J gave up 1 base, with 13 bases separating them. The CDR3 sequence is CASSLGVGATQETQYF. DNA of the CDR3: TGTGCCAGCAGCTTGGGGGTAGGGGCTACCCAAGAGACCCAGTACTTC. Complete variable domain (other parts from reference TRBV5-5 and TRBJ2-5): DAGVTQSPTHLIKTRGQQVTLRCSPISGHKSVSWYQQVLGQGPQFIFQYYEKEERGRGNFPDRFSARQFPNYSSELNVNALLLGDSALYLCASSLGVGATQETQYFGPGTRLLVL.

The chain uses TRBV10-3 and TRBJ2-1, with TRBD1 matching over 9 bases. CDR1 and CDR2 from the germline V gene are ENHRY and SYGVKD. The CDR3 length is 14 residues. The J segment lost 4 bases and the V segment lost 4 bases, leaving 2 bases of the junction unmatched. As DNA, the CDR3 is TGTGCCATCAGTGGGGGGACAGGGTACAATGAGCAGTTCTTC. Protein product: CAISGGTGYNEQFF.

This clone has just a few counts. CDR3 DNA sequence: TGCGCCAGCAGCGGAACGACAGGGCATGGCTACACCTTC. Translation gives CASSGTTGHGYTF. The chain combines TRBV5-1 with TRBJ1-2, with 7 bases aligning to TRBD1. Per the germline V gene, CDR1 is SGHRS and CDR2 is YFSETQ. V was clipped by 4 bases and J by 6 bases; unmatched bases: 6. This CDR3 has 13 residues.

The chain has TRBV2 and TRBJ2-7; 9 bases are a match to TRBD2. The CDR3 extends over 14 amino acids. The ends lost 3 bases at V and 2 bases at J; junction bases unmatched: 2. CDR1 and CDR2 from the germline V gene are SNHLY and FYNNEI. The CDR3 sequence: CASSDASGTYEQYF. CDR3 coding DNA: TGTGCCAGCAGTGATGCTAGCGGGACCTACGAGCAGTACTTC.

This chain joins TRBV5-1 and TRBJ1-2; unclear D gene. The CDR3 consists of 14 residues. With 0 bases removed from V and 4 bases from J, the gap between germline ends came to 10 bases. Germline-derived CDR1 and CDR2 are SGHRS and YFSETQ. The CDR3 DNA sequence: TGCGCCAGCAGCTTGGATCCCCCGGTCTATGGCTACACCTTC. It codes for CASSLDPPVYGYTF.

V gene TRBV14 combines with J gene TRBJ2-7; 8 bases match TRBD1. This CDR3 is 15 amino acids long. Germline assignment: CDR1 SGHDN and CDR2 FVKESK. The ends lost 0 bases at V and 4 bases at J; junction bases unmatched: 5. CDR3 nucleotides: TGTGCCAGCAGCCAAGACTTGGACAGGGTATACGAGCAGTACTTC. Translation gives CASSQDLDRVYEQYF.

V is TRBV4-1 and J is TRBJ2-2; perhaps TRBD2 as D (6 bases). The CDR3 sequence is 16 residues long. CDR1 and CDR2 from the germline V gene are MGHRA and YSYEKL. V lost 4 bases and J 4 bases, leaving 16 bases between the germline ends. The chain's CDR3 is CASSLETGDRTGELFF. The DNA for the CDR3 is TGCGCCAGCAGCCTCGAGACGGGAGACCGCACCGGGGAGCTGTTTTTT.

In its sample, this clone was seen a few times. The chain recombines TRBV4-1 with TRBJ2-7; 7 positions match TRBD1. This CDR3 has 14 amino acids. J was trimmed by 4 bases and V by 2 bases; bases with no gene match: 5. The germline V gene has CDR1 MGHRA and CDR2 YSYEKL. In DNA, the CDR3 is TGCGCCAGCAGCCAACCGACAGGGTCTTACGAGCAGTACTTC. Protein sequence: CASSQPTGSYEQYF.

This chain connects TRBV6-5 to TRBJ2-6; D is unresolved. Germline lookup yields CDR1 MNHEY and CDR2 SVGAGI. This CDR3 has 14 residues. V lost 2 bases and J 3 bases, leaving 5 bases between the germline ends. The CDR3 coding sequence is TGTGCCAGCAGTTACCGGTTTGGGGCCAACGTCCTGACTTTC. Amino acid sequence: CASSYRFGANVLTF.

CDR3 loop: CASSMGLMNTEAFF. The CDR3 coding sequence is TGTGCCAGCAGTATGGGCCTCATGAACACTGAAGCTTTCTTT. V and J are TRBV7-9 and TRBJ1-1; D uncertain. Germline V gives CDR1 SEHNR, CDR2 FQNEAQ (reference sequence). This CDR3 comprises 14 residues. Deletions cut 6 bases from V and 0 bases from J, with 11 bases between.

The chain couples TRBV9 to TRBJ2-3, with 10 positions matching TRBD2. The trim removed 3 bases at V and 4 bases at J, leaving 2 bases unmatched. Germline assignment: CDR1 SGDLS and CDR2 YYNGEE. The CDR3 extends over 14 amino acids. CDR3 bases: TGTGCCAGCAGCGCCGGGACTAGCGCAGATACGCAGTATTTT. Translation gives CASSAGTSADTQYF.

The chain links TRBV29-1 to TRBJ2-5, with TRBD2 identical over 8 bases. The J call could be wrong; TRBJ2-7 is a better fit for the DNA end. Germline V gene sequence: CDR1 SQVTM, CDR2 ANQGSEA. The length of the CDR3 is 14 residues. As DNA, the CDR3 is TGCAGCGTTGTTTTGAGCGGGAGCTCCTACGAGCAGTACTTC. It yields the protein CSVVLSGSSYEQYF.

The rearrangement links TRBV6-5 to TRBJ2-6, with D hard to call. Germline values: CDR1 MNHEY, CDR2 SVGAGI. CDR3 length: 15 amino acids. Trimming left V 6 bases short and J 2 bases short, with 11 bases between. In nucleotides, the CDR3 is TGTGCCAGCAGCCCCGCGATGGCTGGGGCCAACGTCCTGACTTTC. This translates into CASSPAMAGANVLTF.

This clone showed up just once. The V call is TRBV30, the J call TRBJ1-3; D is undetermined. This CDR3 comprises 13 residues. The germline gives CDR1 GTSNPN, CDR2 SVGIG (reference sequence). V gave up 1 base and J gave up 2 bases, with 6 bases separating them. The CDR3 reads CAWSAGAGNTIYF. DNA for the CDR3: TGTGCCTGGAGTGCCGGGGCTGGAAACACCATATATTTT.

The V and J genes are TRBV4-1 and TRBJ2-5; TRBD2 agrees at 11 bases. Germline lookup yields CDR1 MGHRA and CDR2 YSYEKL. The CDR3 runs to 17 residues. V shed 0 bases and J 5 bases; nucleotides not matched to a gene: 8. CDR3 nucleotide sequence: TGCGCCAGCAGCCAAGAGATAGCGGGAGGGCCGTTTGAGACCCAGTACTTC. Translated: CASSQEIAGGPFETQYF.

This clone was counted a single time. The chain employs TRBV4-1 and TRBJ1-5; the match to TRBD1 covers 9 bases. Germline loops: CDR1 MGHRA, CDR2 YSYEKL. This CDR3 contains 15 residues. The V and J ends lost 6 bases and 3 bases, in that order; junction bases with no gene match: 6. CDR3 in amino acids: CASRLTGGINQPQHF. The CDR3 DNA is TGCGCCAGCAGACTGACAGGGGGGATCAATCAGCCCCAGCATTTT.

Comment on this clone: Germline and junction disagree at one end, which may indicate a read error. The rearrangement links TRBV5-1 to TRBJ1-4, with D perhaps matching TRBD1 (5 bases). The CDR3 has 10 amino acids. The germline V gene has CDR1 SGHRS and CDR2 YFSETQ. The CDR3, as DNA: TGCGCCAGGAGGTGGCAGGGTCCCGGGTTT. Translation gives CARRWQGPGF.

The CDR3 region is CASSPLISYNEQFF. CDR3 nucleotide sequence: TGTGCCAGCAGTCCCTTAATTTCCTACAATGAGCAGTTCTTC. The rearrangement uses TRBV27 and TRBJ2-1, with D unclear. V dropped 5 bases and J dropped 1 base, with 9 bases sitting between them. This CDR3 has 14 amino acids. Germline V gives CDR1 MNHEY, CDR2 SMNVEV (reference sequence).

The chain uses TRBV5-8 and TRBJ1-4, with D possibly matching TRBD1 (6 bases). This CDR3 is 15 amino acids long. Trimming took 7 bases from V and 8 from J, leaving 21 bases between them. CDR1 is SGHTS and CDR2 is YDEGEE in the germline V gene. The CDR3 loop is CASGKGRGLGEKLFF. The CDR3 nucleotides are TGTGCCAGCGGGAAGGGGCGGGGGCTGGGGGAAAAACTGTTTTTT.

The chain carries TRBV6-5 and TRBJ1-5; D is undetermined. CDR1 is MNHEY, CDR2 SVGAGI, per germline. Trimming removed 6 bases at V and 0 bases at J, with 6 bases between. The CDR3 totals 13 residues. This CDR3 is CASSQVSNQPQHF. DNA for the CDR3: TGTGCCAGCAGCCAGGTTAGCAATCAGCCCCAGCATTTT.

The chain couples TRBV28 to TRBJ1-4; TRBD1 matches at 10 bases. V gave up 10 bases and J gave up 3 bases; unmatched junction bases: 8. The CDR3 consists of 15 residues. Looked up from germline, CDR1 is MDHEN and CDR2 is SYDVKM. The CDR3 spells CATGTGEWANEKLFF. CDR3 nucleotide sequence: TGTGCCACTGGGACAGGGGAGTGGGCTAATGAAAAACTGTTTTTT. Complete variable domain (other parts from reference TRBV28 and TRBJ1-4): DVKVTQSSRYLVKRTGEKVFLECVQDMDHENMFWYRQDPGLGLRLIYFSYDVKMKEKGDIPEGYSVSREKKERFSLILESASTNQTSMYLCATGTGEWANEKLFFGSGTQLSVL.

The chain employs TRBV7-9 and TRBJ1-1; weak D call: TRBD1 (5 bases). The CDR3 spans 15 residues. Trimming removed 5 bases at V and 4 bases at J, with 17 bases between. Germline values: CDR1 SEHNR, CDR2 FQNEAQ (reference sequence). As DNA, the CDR3 is TGTGCCAGCAGCCGGGGACGGGACTACGGCACTGAAGCTTTCTTT. This codes for CASSRGRDYGTEAFF.